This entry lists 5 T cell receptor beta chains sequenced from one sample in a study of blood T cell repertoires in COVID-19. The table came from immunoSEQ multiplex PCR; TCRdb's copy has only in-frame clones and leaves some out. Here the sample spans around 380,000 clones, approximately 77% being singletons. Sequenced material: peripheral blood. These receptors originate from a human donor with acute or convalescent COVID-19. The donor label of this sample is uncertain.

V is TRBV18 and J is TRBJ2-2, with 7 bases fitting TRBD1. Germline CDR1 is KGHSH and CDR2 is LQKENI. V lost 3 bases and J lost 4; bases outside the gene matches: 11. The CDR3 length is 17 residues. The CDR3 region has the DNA TGTGCCAGCTCACCGTCGGTTTTACAGGGGTTCACCGGGGAGCTGTTTTTT. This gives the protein CASSPSVLQGFTGELFF.

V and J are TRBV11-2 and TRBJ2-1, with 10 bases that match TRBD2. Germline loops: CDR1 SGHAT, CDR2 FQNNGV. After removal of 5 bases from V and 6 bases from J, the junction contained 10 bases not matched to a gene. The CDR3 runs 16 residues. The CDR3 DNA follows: TGTGCCAGCAGCCCCTACCTAGCGGGAGTCGGCAATGAGCAGTTCTTC. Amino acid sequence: CASSPYLAGVGNEQFF. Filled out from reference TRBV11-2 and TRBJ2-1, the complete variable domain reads EAGVAQSPRYKIIEKRQSVAFWCNPISGHATLYWYQQILGQGPKLLIQFQNNGVVDDSQLPKDRFSAERLKGVDSTLKIQPAKLEDSAVYLCASSPYLAGVGNEQFFGPGTRLTVL.

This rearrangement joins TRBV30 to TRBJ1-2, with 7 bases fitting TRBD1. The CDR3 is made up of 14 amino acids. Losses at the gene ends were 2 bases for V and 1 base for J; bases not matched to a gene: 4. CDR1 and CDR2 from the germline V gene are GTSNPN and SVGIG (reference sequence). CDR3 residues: CAWSPGQVNYGYTF. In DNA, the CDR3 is TGTGCCTGGAGTCCCGGACAGGTTAACTATGGCTACACCTTC.

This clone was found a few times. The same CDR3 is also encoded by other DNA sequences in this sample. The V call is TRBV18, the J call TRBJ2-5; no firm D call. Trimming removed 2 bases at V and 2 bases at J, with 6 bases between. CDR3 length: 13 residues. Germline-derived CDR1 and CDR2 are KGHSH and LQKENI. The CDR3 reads CASSPGQQETQYF. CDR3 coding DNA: TGTGCCAGCTCACCAGGCCAACAAGAGACCCAGTACTTC.

For the CDR3, the DNA is TGTGCCAGCAGTCCCAGGGGAGAGAACACTGAAGCTTTCTTT. Protein product: CASSPRGENTEAFF. The gene calls are TRBV6-5 and TRBJ1-1, with a weak D call TRBD1 (6 bases). CDR3 size: 14 residues. Per germline, CDR1 MNHEY and CDR2 SVGAGI. The ends were cut back, 5 bases at V and 1 base at J, with 11 bases in the middle.